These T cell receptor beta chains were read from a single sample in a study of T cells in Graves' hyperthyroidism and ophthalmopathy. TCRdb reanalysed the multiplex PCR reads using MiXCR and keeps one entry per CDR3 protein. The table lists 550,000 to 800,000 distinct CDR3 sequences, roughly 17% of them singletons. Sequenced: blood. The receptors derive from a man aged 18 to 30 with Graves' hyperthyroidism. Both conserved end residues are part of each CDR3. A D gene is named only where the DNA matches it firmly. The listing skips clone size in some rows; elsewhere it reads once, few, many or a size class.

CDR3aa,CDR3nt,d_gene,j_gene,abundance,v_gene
CSANPSTGASTDTQYF,TGCAGTGCTAACCCCTCCACGGGGGCTAGCACAGATACGCAGTATTTT,NA,TRBJ2-3,NA,TRBV20-1
CASSWGGWYNSPLHF,TGTGCCAGCAGCTGGGGGGGGTGGTATAATTCACCCCTCCACTTT,NA,TRBJ1-6,few,TRBV7-2
CASSLLAGTSTDTQYF,TGTGCCAGCAGTTTGCTAGCGGGGACTAGCACAGATACGCAGTATTTT,TRBD2,TRBJ2-3,NA,TRBV28
CASSQVTGVYEQYF,TGCGCCAGCAGCCAAGTGACAGGGGTTTACGAGCAGTACTTC,TRBD1,TRBJ2-7,many,TRBV4-1
CASSEALGWSNSPLHF,TGTGCCAGCAGTGAAGCATTGGGGTGGAGTAATTCACCCCTCCACTTT,NA,TRBJ1-6,many,TRBV2
CASSVAASMNTGAFF,TGTGCCAGCAGTGTCGCGGCAAGCATGAACACTGGGGCTTTCTTT,NA,TRBJ1-1,many,TRBV2
CSARGDLEETQYF,TGCAGTGCTAGGGGGGACTTGGAAGAGACCCAGTACTTC,NA,TRBJ2-5,many,TRBV20-1
CASSLSSGWGDEQFF,TGTGCCAGCAGCTTATCGAGCGGCTGGGGCGATGAGCAGTTCTTC,NA,TRBJ2-1,NA,TRBV7-8
CASRGDGTSTYNEQFF,TGTGCCAGCAGGGGGGACGGGACTAGCACCTACAATGAGCAGTTCTTC,TRBD2,TRBJ2-1,few,TRBV11-2
CASSLWFRGQDTEAFF,TGTGCCAGCAGTTTATGGTTCAGGGGGCAGGACACTGAAGCTTTCTTT,TRBD1,TRBJ1-1,many,TRBV27
CAISVGQLSSGNTIYF,TGTGCCATCAGTGTGGGACAGTTGAGCTCTGGAAACACCATATATTTT,TRBD1,TRBJ1-3,few,TRBV10-3
CASSLRGLAGRTDTQYF,TGTGCCAGCAGCCTGAGGGGGCTTGCGGGAAGAACAGATACGCAGTATTTT,NA,TRBJ2-3,NA,TRBV9
CASSIEPTGDAFF,TGTGCCAGTAGTATAGAACCGACAGGGGATGCTTTCTTT,TRBD1,TRBJ1-1,few,TRBV19
CASSRGFSAETQYF,TGTGCCAGCAGCCGTGGGTTCAGCGCAGAGACCCAGTACTTC,NA,TRBJ2-5,NA,TRBV7-2
CASSPGKAGYNEQFF,TGTGCCAGCAGCCCAGGGAAGGCGGGGTACAATGAGCAGTTCTTC,NA,TRBJ2-1,many,TRBV11-2
CASSFRPSPDLYEQYF,TGTGCCAGCAGCTTCCGCCCTAGCCCAGATCTTTACGAGCAGTACTTC,NA,TRBJ2-7,many,TRBV11-2
CASSALGVPYEQYF,TGTGCCAGCAGCGCCCTCGGGGTTCCCTACGAGCAGTACTTC,NA,TRBJ2-7,many,TRBV2
CASSLVPGANEQFF,TGTGCCAGCAGCTTAGTCCCGGGGGCCAATGAGCAGTTCTTC,NA,TRBJ2-1,NA,TRBV7-9
CASSDTGGYNEQFF,TGTGCCAGCAGTGACACAGGGGGCTACAATGAGCAGTTCTTC,TRBD1,TRBJ2-1,many,TRBV2
CASSVTGKDTQYF,TGTGCCAGCAGTGTGACAGGGAAAGATACGCAGTATTTT,TRBD1,TRBJ2-3,NA,TRBV6-1
CASRRGQHTGELFF,TGTGCTAGCAGGCGGGGACAGCACACCGGGGAGCTGTTTTTT,NA,TRBJ2-2,NA,TRBV7-7
CASSPLGWERQETQYF,TGTGCCAGCAGTCCCCTGGGATGGGAACGGCAAGAGACCCAGTACTTC,NA,TRBJ2-5,few,TRBV3-1
CASSAITRDSREKLFF,TGTGCCAGCAGCGCCATTACCAGGGACTCGAGGGAAAAACTGTTTTTT,NA,TRBJ1-4,NA,TRBV11-2
CASSLGASNQPQHF,TGCGCCAGCAGCTTAGGGGCGAGCAATCAGCCCCAGCATTTT,NA,TRBJ1-5,many,TRBV5-1
CASIDRDRVLTSSYNSPLHF,TGTGCCAGCATCGACCGGGACAGGGTTCTAACGAGCTCCTATAATTCACCCCTCCACTTT,TRBD1,TRBJ1-6,NA,TRBV6-1
CASFPPGSGGYTF,TGTGCCAGTTTTCCGCCAGGGAGTGGCGGCTACACCTTC,NA,TRBJ1-2,few,TRBV28
CASSPTTVSYEQYF,TGTGCCAGCAGTCCAACGACAGTCTCCTACGAGCAGTACTTC,NA,TRBJ2-7,many,TRBV28
CASSPPGGRSTGELFF,TGTGCCAGCAGCCCCCCGGGGGGACGCAGCACCGGGGAGCTGTTTTTT,TRBD2,TRBJ2-2,many,TRBV7-3
CASSRTSVGDTQYF,TGTGCCAGCAGTAGGACTAGCGTAGGCGATACGCAGTATTTT,TRBD2,TRBJ2-3,many,TRBV28
CSARGGSWYNSPLHF,TGCAGTGCTAGGGGGGGATCGTGGTATAATTCACCCCTCCACTTT,NA,TRBJ1-6,many,TRBV20-1
CASSPGVALSYEQYF,TGTGCCAGCAGCCCCGGAGTAGCGCTCTCCTACGAGCAGTACTTC,NA,TRBJ2-7,NA,TRBV7-8
CASSFGSRLVNTGELFF,TGTGCCAGCAGCTTTGGCAGCCGTTTAGTTAACACCGGGGAGCTGTTTTTT,NA,TRBJ2-2,NA,TRBV7-9
CSARPGQIQETQYF,TGCAGTGCTCGGCCGGGACAGATCCAAGAGACCCAGTACTTC,TRBD1,TRBJ2-5,many,TRBV20-1
CASSLRGVGETQYF,TGTGCCAGCAGTTTAAGGGGTGTTGGAGAGACCCAGTACTTC,NA,TRBJ2-5,many,TRBV27
CASREARGRGWETQYF,TGTGCCAGCAGGGAGGCCAGGGGGCGCGGTTGGGAGACCCAGTACTTC,TRBD1,TRBJ2-5,few,TRBV28
CSAKANRGRDSYNEQFF,TGCAGTGCCAAGGCGAACAGGGGCCGTGATTCTTACAATGAGCAGTTCTTC,TRBD1,TRBJ2-1,many,TRBV20-1
CASSGGRRAYEQYF,TGTGCCAGCAGCGGGGGGAGGAGGGCCTACGAGCAGTACTTC,TRBD2,TRBJ2-7,many,TRBV12-3/TRBV12-4
CASSSGPVASTDTQYF,TGTGCCAGCAGCTCTGGACCGGTTGCTAGCACAGATACGCAGTATTTT,NA,TRBJ2-3,many,TRBV5-6
CASRFQGVGEQYF,TGTGCCAGCAGGTTCCAGGGGGTCGGTGAGCAGTACTTC,TRBD1,TRBJ2-7,many,TRBV12-3/TRBV12-4
CASSQKSDRVSTDTQYF,TGTGCCAGCAGCCAAAAATCAGACAGGGTTAGCACAGATACGCAGTATTTT,TRBD1,TRBJ2-3,few,TRBV3-1
CASRGDRGSGNTIYF,TGTGCCAGCAGGGGGGACAGGGGTTCTGGAAACACCATATATTTT,TRBD1,TRBJ1-3,few,TRBV2
CASSSQTGVFQETQYF,TGTGCCAGCAGCTCACAGACAGGGGTTTTCCAAGAGACCCAGTACTTC,TRBD1,TRBJ2-5,many,TRBV7-2
CASSPLGGPGELFF,TGTGCCAGCAGCCCCTTGGGGGGTCCCGGGGAGCTGTTTTTT,NA,TRBJ2-2,few,TRBV12-3/TRBV12-4
CASSPPTLNTEAFF,TGTGCCAGTAGTCCCCCGACACTGAACACTGAAGCTTTCTTT,NA,TRBJ1-1,few,TRBV19
CASSVGSAGGNYEQYF,TGTGCCAGCAGCGTTGGTTCAGCGGGAGGGAACTACGAGCAGTACTTC,TRBD2,TRBJ2-7,few,TRBV9
CASIRGGSNYGYTF,TGTGCCAGCATCCGCGGGGGTTCTAACTATGGCTACACCTTC,NA,TRBJ1-2,many,TRBV2
CASSQGYNYGYTF,TGTGCCAGCAGCCAGGGTTATAACTATGGCTACACCTTC,NA,TRBJ1-2,NA,TRBV27
CSASGAQGASYNEQFF,TGCAGTGCTAGTGGGGCCCAGGGGGCTTCCTACAATGAGCAGTTCTTC,TRBD1,TRBJ2-1,NA,TRBV20-1
CASSSGGLSTDTQYF,TGTGCCAGCAGTTCCGGAGGGCTTAGCACAGATACGCAGTATTTT,NA,TRBJ2-3,many,TRBV27
CASSFGGRAGNEQFF,TGTGCCAGCAGCTTTGGCGGGAGGGCCGGCAATGAGCAGTTCTTC,TRBD2,TRBJ2-1,many,TRBV11-3
CASSLPQGVSNQPQHF,TGTGCCAGCAGTCTCCCACAGGGGGTTAGCAATCAGCCCCAGCATTTT,TRBD1,TRBJ1-5,many,TRBV2
CASSPTSGRARGETQYF,TGTGCCAGCAGTCCGACTAGCGGGAGGGCTCGGGGGGAGACCCAGTACTTC,TRBD2,TRBJ2-5,many,TRBV27
CASSPEYRGASSYNEQFF,TGTGCCAGCTCACCAGAATACAGGGGGGCCAGCTCCTACAATGAGCAGTTCTTC,TRBD1,TRBJ2-1,many,TRBV18
CASTTQGFPQYF,TGTGCCAGCACAACTCAGGGATTTCCCCAGTACTTC,NA,TRBJ2-5,many,TRBV6-1
CASSPLFGRAGDTQYF,TGTGCCAGCAGTCCCCTGTTTGGGAGGGCCGGAGATACGCAGTATTTT,TRBD2,TRBJ2-3,many,TRBV28